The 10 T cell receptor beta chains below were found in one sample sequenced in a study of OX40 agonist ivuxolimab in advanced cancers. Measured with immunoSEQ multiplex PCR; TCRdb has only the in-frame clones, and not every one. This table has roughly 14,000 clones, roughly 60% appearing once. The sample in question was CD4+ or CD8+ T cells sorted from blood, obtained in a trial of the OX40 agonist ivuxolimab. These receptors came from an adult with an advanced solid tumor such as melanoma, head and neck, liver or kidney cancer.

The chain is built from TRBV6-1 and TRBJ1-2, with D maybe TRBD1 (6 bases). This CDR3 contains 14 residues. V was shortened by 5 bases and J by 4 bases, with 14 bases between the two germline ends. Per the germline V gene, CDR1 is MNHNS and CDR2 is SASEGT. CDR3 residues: CASSYGQGIYGYTF. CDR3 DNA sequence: TGTGCCAGCAGTTATGGCCAGGGGATCTATGGCTACACCTTC.

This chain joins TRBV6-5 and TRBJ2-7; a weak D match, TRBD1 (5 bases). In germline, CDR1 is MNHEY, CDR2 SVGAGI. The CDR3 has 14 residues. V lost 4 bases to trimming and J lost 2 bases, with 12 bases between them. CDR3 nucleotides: TGTGCCAGCAGTTTCGCCCAGGGTGCCTACGAGCAGTACTTC. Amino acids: CASSFAQGAYEQYF.

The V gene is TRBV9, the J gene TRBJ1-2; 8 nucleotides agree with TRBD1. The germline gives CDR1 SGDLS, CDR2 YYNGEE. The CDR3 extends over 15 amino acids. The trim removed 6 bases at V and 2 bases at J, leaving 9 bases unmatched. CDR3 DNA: TGTGCCAGCACCCTAGGACAGGGATGGAACTATGGCTACACCTTC. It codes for CASTLGQGWNYGYTF.

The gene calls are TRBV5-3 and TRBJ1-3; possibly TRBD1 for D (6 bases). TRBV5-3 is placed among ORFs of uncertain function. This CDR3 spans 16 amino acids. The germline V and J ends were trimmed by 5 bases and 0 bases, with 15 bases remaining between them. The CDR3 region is CARRLDSLFSGNTIYF. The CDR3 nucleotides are TGTGCCAGAAGACTGGACAGTCTCTTCTCTGGAAACACCATATATTTT.

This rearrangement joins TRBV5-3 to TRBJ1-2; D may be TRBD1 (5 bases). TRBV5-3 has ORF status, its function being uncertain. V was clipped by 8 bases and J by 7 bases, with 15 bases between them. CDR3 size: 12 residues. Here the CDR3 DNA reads TGTGCCAGCAGCCCTGGGGGGGGTGGCTACACCTTC. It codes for CASSPGGGGYTF.

The CDR3 region is CASSYSGAYNEQFF. For the CDR3, the DNA is TGTGCCAGCAGTTATTCCGGAGCTTACAATGAGCAGTTCTTC. The rearrangement uses TRBV6-5 and TRBJ2-1; no definite D call. The V gene lost 3 bases and the J gene lost 4 bases, with 10 bases spanning the gap. The CDR3 loop spans 14 amino acids. Per germline, CDR1 MNHEY and CDR2 SVGAGI.

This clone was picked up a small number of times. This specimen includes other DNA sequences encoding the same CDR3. DNA of the CDR3: TGCGCCAGCAGCCAAGGGGACGGCAGCTCCTACGAGCAGTACTTC. Translated, it gives CASSQGDGSSYEQYF. The V gene is TRBV4-3, the J gene TRBJ2-7, with D tentatively TRBD1 or TRBD2 (5 bases each). Germline CDR1 reads LGHNA; CDR2 reads YSLEER. Trimming pared 1 base from V and 0 bases from J, leaving 10 bases between. The CDR3 spans 15 residues.

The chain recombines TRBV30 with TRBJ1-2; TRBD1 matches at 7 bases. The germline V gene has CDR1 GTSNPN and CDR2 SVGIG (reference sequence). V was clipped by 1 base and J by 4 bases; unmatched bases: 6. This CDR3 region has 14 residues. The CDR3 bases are TGTGCCTGGAGTGACGAACAGGGGCTCTATGGCTACACCTTC. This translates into CAWSDEQGLYGYTF. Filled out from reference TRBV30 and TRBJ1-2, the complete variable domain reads SQTIHQWPATLVQPVGSPLSLECTVEGTSNPNLYWYRQAAGRGLQLLFYSVGIGQISSEVPQNLSASRPQDRQFILSSKKLLLSDSGFYLCAWSDEQGLYGYTFGSGTRLTVV.

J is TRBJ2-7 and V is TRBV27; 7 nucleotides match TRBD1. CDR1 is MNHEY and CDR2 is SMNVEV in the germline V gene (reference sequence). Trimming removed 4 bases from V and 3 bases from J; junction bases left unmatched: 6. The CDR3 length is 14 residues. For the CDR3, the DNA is TGTGCCAGCAGTTCCTGGGACAGACTCTACGAGCAGTACTTC. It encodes CASSSWDRLYEQYF.

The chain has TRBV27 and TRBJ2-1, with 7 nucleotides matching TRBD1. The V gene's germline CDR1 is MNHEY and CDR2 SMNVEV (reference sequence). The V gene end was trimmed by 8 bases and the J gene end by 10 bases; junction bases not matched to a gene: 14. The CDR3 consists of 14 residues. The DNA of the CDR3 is TGTGCCAGCTTCCCGATAGGGGGACAGTCCGAGCAGTTCTTC. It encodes CASFPIGGQSEQFF.